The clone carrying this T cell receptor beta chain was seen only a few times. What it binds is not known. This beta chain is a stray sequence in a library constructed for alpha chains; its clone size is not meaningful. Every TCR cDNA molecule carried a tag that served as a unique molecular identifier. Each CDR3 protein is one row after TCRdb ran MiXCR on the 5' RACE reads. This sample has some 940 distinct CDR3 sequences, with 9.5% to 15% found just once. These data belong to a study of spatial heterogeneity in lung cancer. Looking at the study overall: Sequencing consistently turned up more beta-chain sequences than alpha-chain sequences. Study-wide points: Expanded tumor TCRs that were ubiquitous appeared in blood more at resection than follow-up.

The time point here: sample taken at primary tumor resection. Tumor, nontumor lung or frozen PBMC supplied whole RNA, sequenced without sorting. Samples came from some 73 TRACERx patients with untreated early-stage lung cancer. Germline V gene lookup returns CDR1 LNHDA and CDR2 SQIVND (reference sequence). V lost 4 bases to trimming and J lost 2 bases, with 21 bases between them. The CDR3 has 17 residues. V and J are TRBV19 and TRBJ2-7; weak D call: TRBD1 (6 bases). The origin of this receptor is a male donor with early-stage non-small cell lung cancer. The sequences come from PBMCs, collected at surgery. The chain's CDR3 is CASSTPSRGPRPYEQYF. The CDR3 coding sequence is TGTGCCAGTAGTACTCCTTCCAGGGGTCCGAGGCCCTACGAGCAGTACTTC. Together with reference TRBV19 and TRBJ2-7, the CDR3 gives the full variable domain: DGGITQSPKYLFRKEGQNVTLSCEQNLNHDAMYWYRQDPGQGLRLIYYSQIVNDFQKGDIAEGYSVSREKKESFPLTVTSAQKNPTAFYLCASSTPSRGPRPYEQYFGPGTRLTVT.